Presented here are 13 T cell receptor beta chains from one specimen sequenced in a study of vaccination and CD4 T cells after COVID-19. As for treatment: 10-day PBMC culture with coronavirus spike peptide pools or control peptides (ViraFEST assay). No antigen is known for these receptors. The Oncomine TCR Beta short-read assay sequenced DNA from cultured CD4+ T cells. TCRdb fed the PCR reads into MiXCR, producing one record per CDR3 protein. This repertoire shows around 10,000 distinct CDR3 sequences, roughly half found once; its top ten account for around 8.5%. Sequencing was performed on CD4+ T cells from blood, cultured in vitro. These receptors all stem from a human donor who had recovered from COVID-19.

The chain uses TRBV20-1 and TRBJ2-1; D might be TRBD1 or TRBD2, each matching 5 bases. The CDR3 sequence is 15 residues long. V was trimmed by 6 bases and J by 5 bases, leaving 20 bases between them. Germline loops: CDR1 DFQATT, CDR2 SNEGSKA (reference sequence). DNA for the CDR3: TGCAGTGCCCACGGGACGCTCTCTGGCCACAATGAGCAGTTCTTC. Translation gives CSAHGTLSGHNEQFF.

The chain carries TRBV7-2 and TRBJ2-7, with D tentatively TRBD1 (6 bases). The CDR3 is 11 residues long. V lost 5 bases, J lost 7 bases, and 9 bases lay in between. The V gene's germline CDR1 is SGHTA and CDR2 FQGNSA. In DNA form, the CDR3 reads TGTGCCAGCAGCGGGGGCTTTGAGCAGTACTTC. Translating gives CASSGGFEQYF.

CDR3 protein: CASSLESPAVLNTQYF. CDR3 DNA: TGTGCCAGCAGCTTAGAGTCCCCGGCCGTTTTGAATACGCAGTATTTT. The chain links TRBV7-2 to TRBJ2-3; no reliable D call. Germline CDR1 SGHTA, CDR2 FQGNSA. This CDR3 is 16 amino acids long. V lost 1 base and J lost 7, with 18 bases in between.

The genes are TRBV20-1 and TRBJ2-5; 7 bases line up with TRBD1. Looked up from germline, CDR1 is DFQATT and CDR2 is SNEGSKA (reference sequence). V shed 3 bases, J shed 1 base, and the junction held 8 bases outside the gene matches. This CDR3 is built from 15 residues. The CDR3, as DNA: TGCAGTGCTAGGAACCCGACAGGGACCCAAGAGACCCAGTACTTC. It yields the protein CSARNPTGTQETQYF.

This clonotype occurred a few times. V gene TRBV24-1 combines with J gene TRBJ1-2, with 7 bases matching TRBD1. This CDR3 spans 13 amino acids. Unmatched junction bases numbered 5, after V lost 5 bases and J lost 6 bases. Per the germline V gene, CDR1 is KGHDR and CDR2 is SFDVKD. The CDR3 loop is CATSVTGSHGYTF. CDR3 bases: TGTGCCACCAGTGTGACAGGGTCCCATGGCTACACCTTC.

The chain couples TRBV19 to TRBJ1-2; D is undetermined. V dropped 3 bases and J dropped 5 bases, with 16 bases sitting between them. Germline assignment: CDR1 LNHDA and CDR2 SQIVND (reference sequence). The CDR3 has 15 amino acids. CDR3 residues: CASSIFREAQYGYTF. The CDR3 region has the DNA TGTGCCAGTAGTATTTTCCGAGAAGCCCAATATGGCTACACCTTC.

This clonotype was seen a few times. The CDR3 DNA reads TGTGCCAGCAGCTCGGGGGATCAGCCCCAGCATTTT. Protein product: CASSSGDQPQHF. The chain uses TRBV7-9 and TRBJ1-5; perhaps TRBD1 as D (5 bases). The germline gives CDR1 SEHNR, CDR2 FQNEAQ (reference sequence). CDR3 size: 12 residues. The V end was cut by 4 bases, the J end by 5 bases, with 6 bases between.

The V call is TRBV6-5, the J call TRBJ2-7, with D possibly TRBD1 on 6 matching bases. The CDR3 runs 14 residues. V dropped 0 bases and J dropped 2 bases, with 8 bases sitting between them. Looked up from germline, CDR1 is MNHEY and CDR2 is SVGAGI. The CDR3 DNA is TGTGCCAGCAGTTACTCGGACAGCACCTACGAGCAGTACTTC. It specifies CASSYSDSTYEQYF.

The rearrangement uses TRBV21-1 and TRBJ1-2; the D segment call TRBD1 is taken from the table without a DNA check. TRBV21-1 is a recognized pseudogene. This CDR3 has 15 residues. CDR3 DNA sequence: TGTGCCAGCAGCCAAAGGCGGGGGGATAACTATGGCTACACCTTC. Encoded protein: CASSQRRGDNYGYTF.

V and J are TRBV5-6 and TRBJ1-2, with D perhaps matching TRBD1 (6 bases). This CDR3 spans 12 amino acids. Trimming pared 10 bases from V and 5 bases from J, leaving 15 bases between. Germline CDR1 and CDR2: SGHDT and YYEEEE. CDR3 sequence reads: CAGGRQNYGYTF. Written as DNA, the CDR3 is TGTGCCGGGGGCAGGCAGAATTATGGCTACACCTTC.

The V and J genes are TRBV6-1 and TRBJ1-5; no clear D. V was shortened by 6 bases and J by 3 bases, with 9 bases between the two germline ends. This CDR3 is 13 amino acids long. The germline V gene encodes CDR1 MNHNS and CDR2 SASEGT. The CDR3 bases are TGTGCCAGCAGCACCCTGGTCAATCAGCCCCAGCATTTT. This codes for CASSTLVNQPQHF.

The J gene is TRBJ2-3, the V gene TRBV6-1; 13 nucleotides line up with TRBD2. Per the germline V gene, CDR1 is MNHNS and CDR2 is SASEGT. With 6 bases clipped from V and 10 bases from J, the junction kept 7 bases outside the gene matches. The CDR3 has 14 residues. CDR3 DNA: TGTGCCAGCAGCCCCACTAGCGGGGGGGCGGCGCAGTATTTT. Amino acid sequence: CASSPTSGGAAQYF.

The chain uses TRBV19 and TRBJ1-2; no definite D call. V lost 3 bases and J 7 bases, leaving 9 bases between the germline ends. The germline gives CDR1 LNHDA, CDR2 SQIVND (reference sequence). This CDR3 is built from 12 residues. The CDR3 bases are TGTGCCAGTAGTATGGAGGTGACTGGCTACACCTTC. Its translation: CASSMEVTGYTF.